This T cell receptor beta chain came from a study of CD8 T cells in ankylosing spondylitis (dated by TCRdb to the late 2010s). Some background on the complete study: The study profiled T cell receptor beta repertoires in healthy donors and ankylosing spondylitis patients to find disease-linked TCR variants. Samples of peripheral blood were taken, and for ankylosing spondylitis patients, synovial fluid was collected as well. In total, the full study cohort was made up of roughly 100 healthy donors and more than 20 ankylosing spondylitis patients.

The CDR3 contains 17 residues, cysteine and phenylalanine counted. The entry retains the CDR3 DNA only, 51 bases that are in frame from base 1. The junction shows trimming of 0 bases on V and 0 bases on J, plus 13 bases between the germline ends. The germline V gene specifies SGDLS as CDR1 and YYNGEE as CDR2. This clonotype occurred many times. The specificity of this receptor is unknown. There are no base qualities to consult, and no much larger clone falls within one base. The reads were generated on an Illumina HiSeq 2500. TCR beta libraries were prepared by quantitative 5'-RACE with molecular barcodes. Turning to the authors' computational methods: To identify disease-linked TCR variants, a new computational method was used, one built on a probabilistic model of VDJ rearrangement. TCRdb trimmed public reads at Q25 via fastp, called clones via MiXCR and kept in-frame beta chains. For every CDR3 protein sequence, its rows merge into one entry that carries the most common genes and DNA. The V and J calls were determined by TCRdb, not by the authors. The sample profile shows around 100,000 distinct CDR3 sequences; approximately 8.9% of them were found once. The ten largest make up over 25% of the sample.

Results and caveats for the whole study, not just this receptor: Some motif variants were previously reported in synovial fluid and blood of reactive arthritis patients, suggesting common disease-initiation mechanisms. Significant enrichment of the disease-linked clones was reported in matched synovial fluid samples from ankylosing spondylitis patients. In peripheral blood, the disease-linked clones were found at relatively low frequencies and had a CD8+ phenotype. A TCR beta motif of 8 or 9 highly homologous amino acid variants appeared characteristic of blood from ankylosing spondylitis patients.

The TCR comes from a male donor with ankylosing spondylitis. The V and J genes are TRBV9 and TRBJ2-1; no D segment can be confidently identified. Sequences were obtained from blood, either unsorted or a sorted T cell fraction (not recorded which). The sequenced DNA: TGTGCCAGCAGCGTAGACTGGCGGTCAAGCTCCTACAATGAGCAGTTCTTC. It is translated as CASSVDWRSSSYNEQFF.